This T cell receptor (beta chain) was recorded in a study of T cell repertoires in cytomegalovirus infection. Study-wide background: Used in the study were CMV epitopes, some recently identified and HLA-C-restricted, others well-studied and HLA-B-restricted. From public TCR beta signatures came an indication of both CMV infection and matching HLA type.

TCRdb processed the reads anew with MiXCR; each CDR3 protein has one entry. This sample has 700,000 to 850,000 distinct CDR3 sequences, with about 33% found just once. CDR1 and CDR2 (germline): SEHNR, FQNEAQ (reference sequence). The V end was cut by 5 bases, the J end by 7 bases, with 9 bases between. The CDR3 contains 12 residues. Points from the study as a whole: Dominating the ex vivo response were HLA-C-restricted CMV-specific TCR beta clonotypes.

This clonotype was observed a handful of times. The antigen is not known. Sequenced here: cultured CD8+ T cells from PBMCs, sampled from culture after CMV antigen stimulation. The chain recombines TRBV7-9 with TRBJ1-5; D is unclear. The receptor was derived from a human donor in good health (CMV status not recorded). Some clones in this sample may be carry-over from other donors' samples. The CDR3 region has the DNA TGTGCCAGCAGCGCCATGAGGCAGCCCCAGCATTTT. Its protein product is CASSAMRQPQHF.